These 21 T cell receptor beta chains were sequenced from one sample in a study of OX40 agonist ivuxolimab in advanced cancers. Only in-frame clones appear in the TCRdb table, and some are missing; sequencing was by immunoSEQ multiplex PCR. In the table there are 22,000 or so clones, 75% to 90% of which are singletons. This sample comprised CD4+ or CD8+ T cells sorted from blood, obtained in a trial of the OX40 agonist ivuxolimab. The receptors were sampled from an adult with an advanced solid tumor such as melanoma, head and neck, liver or kidney cancer.

The chain uses TRBV9 and TRBJ1-1; D remains ambiguous. This CDR3 contains 14 residues. Per germline, CDR1 SGDLS and CDR2 YYNGEE. V was cut by 6 bases and J by 5 bases, with 17 bases left in between. The chain's CDR3 is CASTLGPAGTEAFF. CDR3 DNA: TGTGCCAGCACCCTCGGACCGGCGGGGACTGAAGCTTTCTTT.

The chain uses TRBV5-1 and TRBJ2-5; D is ambiguous. This CDR3 has 13 amino acids. V was shortened by 0 bases and J by 3 bases, with 6 bases between the two germline ends. Germline V gene lookup returns CDR1 SGHRS and CDR2 YFSETQ. The CDR3 sequence is CASSLGGEETQYF. In DNA form, the CDR3 reads TGCGCCAGCAGCTTGGGAGGAGAAGAGACCCAGTACTTC.

This rearrangement joins TRBV28 to TRBJ2-7; the D gene is possibly TRBD2 (5 bases). CDR3 length: 13 amino acids. Trimming removed 7 bases at V and 2 bases at J, with 12 bases between. The germline V gene has CDR1 MDHEN and CDR2 SYDVKM. The CDR3 reads CASTDLNTYEQYF. In nucleotides, the CDR3 is TGTGCCAGCACGGACTTAAATACCTACGAGCAGTACTTC.

The table lists this clone with a count of one. The chain has TRBV6-5 and TRBJ2-1, with 12 nucleotides matching TRBD2. V was clipped by 3 bases and J by 3 bases; unmatched bases: 3. This CDR3 has 16 residues. CDR1 and CDR2 from the germline V gene are MNHEY and SVGAGI. The CDR3 spells CASSYPTSGGYNEQFF. CDR3 DNA sequence: TGTGCCAGCAGTTATCCGACTAGCGGGGGCTACAATGAGCAGTTCTTC.

The J gene is TRBJ2-7, the V gene TRBV5-4; tentatively, D is TRBD1 (6 bases). The CDR3 runs to 13 residues. CDR1 and CDR2 (germline): SGHNT, YYREEE (reference sequence). V lost 4 bases, J lost 3 bases, and 11 bases lay in between. For the CDR3, the DNA is TGTGCCAGCAGCCCGAGGGGGAACTACGAGCAGTACTTC. This gives the protein CASSPRGNYEQYF.

This rearrangement joins TRBV27 to TRBJ2-1; 10 nucleotides align to TRBD2. Germline V gene sequence: CDR1 MNHEY, CDR2 SMNVEV (reference sequence). V was pared by 7 bases and J by 7 bases, with 7 bases of the junction left unmatched. This CDR3 is 14 amino acids long. CDR3 DNA: TGTGCCAGCAAAGCGCTAGCGGGAGTTAATGAGCAGTTCTTC. Its translation: CASKALAGVNEQFF.

The V and J genes are TRBV29-1 and TRBJ1-4; 8 bases fit TRBD1. CDR1 SQVTM and CDR2 ANQGSEA come from the germline V gene. V lost 6 bases to trimming and J lost 8 bases; unmatched junction nucleotides: 8. The CDR3 runs 13 residues. The CDR3 DNA is TGCAGCGTCGAAACAGGGGGACGAGAAAAACTGTTTTTT. Its translation: CSVETGGREKLFF.

The chain couples TRBV11-2 to TRBJ1-3; D gene uncertain. V lost 5 bases to trimming and J lost 0 bases, with 14 bases between them. Germline V gene sequence: CDR1 SGHAT, CDR2 FQNNGV. The CDR3 spans 16 residues. The CDR3 DNA reads TGTGCCAGCAGCCCCCCGTCCCTGAGCTCTGGAAACACCATATATTTT. Amino acid sequence: CASSPPSLSSGNTIYF.

The V gene is TRBV6-4, the J gene TRBJ2-2; TRBD1 aligns across 9 bases. The CDR3 sequence is 15 residues long. Germline trimming cut 6 bases from V and 7 bases from J; bases unmatched to any gene: 9. CDR1 is MRHNA, CDR2 SNTAGT, per germline. The CDR3 DNA reads TGTGCCAGCAGCGAAACCGGGACAGGGATCGGGGAGCTGTTTTTT. Protein sequence: CASSETGTGIGELFF.

V gene TRBV12-5 combines with J gene TRBJ2-5, with D maybe TRBD2 (6 bases). Germline CDR1 is LGHNT and CDR2 is FRNRAP. The ends were cut back, 4 bases at V and 5 bases at J, with 14 bases in the middle. CDR3 size: 14 residues. The CDR3 is CASGSWRGEETQYF. The CDR3 DNA follows: TGTGCTAGTGGTTCGTGGCGGGGAGAGGAGACCCAGTACTTC.

This chain links TRBV9 with TRBJ2-1; D is possibly TRBD1 (7 bases). The V gene lost 0 bases and the J gene lost 6 bases, with 10 bases spanning the gap. The CDR3 spans 14 residues. The V gene's germline CDR1 is SGDLS and CDR2 YYNGEE. The CDR3 is CASSVAGGGNEQFF. CDR3 bases: TGTGCCAGCAGCGTAGCAGGGGGAGGCAATGAGCAGTTCTTC.

The chain couples TRBV9 to TRBJ2-7, with D possibly being TRBD1 or TRBD2 (5 bases each). Trimming removed 4 bases at V and 6 bases at J, with 8 bases between. The CDR3 is 11 amino acids. From germline, CDR1 is SGDLS and CDR2 YYNGEE. For the CDR3, the DNA is TGTGCCAGCAGCACTGGGGGCGAGCAGTACTTC. As protein: CASSTGGEQYF.

In this sample, this clone turned up once. The chain links TRBV5-1 to TRBJ2-7; the match to TRBD1 covers 8 bases. The germline V gene encodes CDR1 SGHRS and CDR2 YFSETQ. CDR3 length equals 15 residues. The ends lost 7 bases at V and 2 bases at J; junction bases unmatched: 11. For the CDR3, the DNA is TGCGCCAGCCGTTCCCGGGCGACAGGGGCCTACGAGCAGTACTTC. Its protein product is CASRSRATGAYEQYF. Complete variable domain (other parts from reference TRBV5-1 and TRBJ2-7): KAGVTQTPRYLIKTRGQQVTLSCSPISGHRSVSWYQQTPGQGLQFLFEYFSETQRNKGNFPGRFSGRQFSNSRSEMNVSTLELGDSALYLCASRSRATGAYEQYFGPGTRLTVT.

The rearrangement joins TRBV9 to TRBJ2-5, with D possibly TRBD2 on 5 matching bases. The CDR3 consists of 13 residues. Germline V gives CDR1 SGDLS, CDR2 YYNGEE. Deletions cut 6 bases from V and 7 bases from J, with 16 bases between. DNA of the CDR3: TGTGCCAGCACCACCGGGGAAGGTGGGACCCAGTACTTC. Translated, it gives CASTTGEGGTQYF.

The V call is TRBV6-5, the J call TRBJ2-5, with TRBD1 as a possible D gene (5 bases). Germline V CDR1 and CDR2: MNHEY, SVGAGI. This CDR3 is 12 amino acids long. V shed 6 bases and J shed 2 bases, with 7 bases lying between them. CDR3 bases: TGTGCCAGCAGCAGGGTGCAAGAGACCCAGTACTTC. It specifies CASSRVQETQYF.

V and J are TRBV11-2 and TRBJ1-2; TRBD1 might be the D (6 bases). This CDR3 has 14 residues. The germline V gene encodes CDR1 SGHAT and CDR2 FQNNGV. Trimming stripped 1 base from V and 5 bases from J, with 11 bases between. The CDR3 coding sequence is TGTGCCAGCAGCTTAGGGGGGCGCGAATATGGCTACACCTTC. It translates to CASSLGGREYGYTF.

The CDR3 DNA is TGTGCCAGCAGTATGCAGGGGGTAGCCACTGAAGCTTTCTTT. Its translation: CASSMQGVATEAFF. This chain connects TRBV6-5 to TRBJ1-1; TRBD1 agrees at 7 bases. The V gene's germline CDR1 is MNHEY and CDR2 SVGAGI. The CDR3 totals 14 residues. V shed 5 bases, J shed 4 bases, and the junction held 7 bases outside the gene matches.

The rearrangement links TRBV7-9 to TRBJ2-7; D is unresolved. V dropped 4 bases and J dropped 4 bases, with 8 bases sitting between them. The V gene's germline CDR1 is SEHNR and CDR2 FQNEAQ (reference sequence). CDR3 length: 12 amino acids. The CDR3 nucleotides are TGTGCCAGCAGCTATGGTGTTTACGAGCAGTACTTC. It translates to CASSYGVYEQYF.

The chain combines TRBV7-9 with TRBJ2-2; 13 bases fit TRBD2. There are 16 residues in the CDR3. V was clipped by 5 bases and J by 4 bases; unmatched bases: 4. CDR1 and CDR2 (germline): SEHNR, FQNEAQ (reference sequence). The CDR3 DNA sequence: TGTGCCAGCAGCCACAGACTAGCGGGAGGCACCGGGGAGCTGTTTTTT. Protein sequence: CASSHRLAGGTGELFF.

The J gene is TRBJ1-6, the V gene TRBV10-3, with a possible D match to TRBD1 (5 bases). Germline V gene lookup returns CDR1 ENHRY and CDR2 SYGVKD. Between the trimmed V and J ends, which lost 11 bases and 7 bases, there was a span of 18 bases. This CDR3 is 14 amino acids long. DNA for the CDR3: TGTGCCCCTTTGGGGCCTGGGGGAAATTCACCCCTCCACTTT. Translation: CAPLGPGGNSPLHF.

This CDR3 reads CASSFGAGEGDTQYF. CDR3 DNA sequence: TGTGCCAGCAGCTTCGGAGCGGGAGAGGGAGATACGCAGTATTTT. This chain joins TRBV11-2 and TRBJ2-3; TRBD2 aligns across 8 bases. The CDR3 length is 15 residues. CDR1 and CDR2 from the germline V gene are SGHAT and FQNNGV. Unmatched junction bases numbered 7, after V lost 3 bases and J lost 5 bases.